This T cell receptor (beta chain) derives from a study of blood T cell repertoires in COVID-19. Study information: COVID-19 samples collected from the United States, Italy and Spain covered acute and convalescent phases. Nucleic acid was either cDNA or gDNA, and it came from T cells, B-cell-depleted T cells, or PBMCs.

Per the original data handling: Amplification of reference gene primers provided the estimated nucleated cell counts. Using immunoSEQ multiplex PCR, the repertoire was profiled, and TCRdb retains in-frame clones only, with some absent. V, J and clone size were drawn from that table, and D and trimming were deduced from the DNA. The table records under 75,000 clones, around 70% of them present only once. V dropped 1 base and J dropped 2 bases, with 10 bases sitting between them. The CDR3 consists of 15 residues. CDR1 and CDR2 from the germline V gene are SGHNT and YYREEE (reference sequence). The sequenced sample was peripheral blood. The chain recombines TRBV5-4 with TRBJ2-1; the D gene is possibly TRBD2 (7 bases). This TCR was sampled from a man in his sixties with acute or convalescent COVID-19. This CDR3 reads CASSLRGATYNEQFF. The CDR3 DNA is TGTGCCAGCAGCTTGCGGGGGGCCACCTACAATGAGCAGTTCTTC.